Following are 20 T cell receptor beta chains from one sample sequenced in a study of cytomegalovirus exposure and HLA in healthy donors. Both 60 Vbeta primers and 13 Jbeta primers went into the PCR. TCRdb's table, derived via immunoSEQ multiplex PCR, lists solely in-frame clones and lacks some. The listing contains approximately 140,000 clones. The sequencing input was PBMCs. The receptors stem from a young woman in good health and CMV-seronegative.

The gene calls are TRBV5-1 and TRBJ2-3; a weak D match, TRBD1 (6 bases). V was shortened by 4 bases and J by 0 bases, with 21 bases between the two germline ends. The length of the CDR3 is 18 residues. Germline CDR1 SGHRS, CDR2 YFSETQ. DNA for the CDR3: TGCGCCAGCAGCATGGGCAGGGGAGCCCCTACTAGCACAGATACGCAGTATTTT. Protein: CASSMGRGAPTSTDTQYF.

The chain uses TRBV30 and TRBJ2-1; 9 nucleotides align to TRBD2. CDR1 is GTSNPN, CDR2 SVGIG, per germline (reference sequence). Trimming cost V 3 bases and J 4 bases; bases outside gene matches: 4. The CDR3 covers 14 residues. The CDR3 is CAWSRLAVYNEQFF. Here the CDR3 DNA reads TGTGCCTGGAGCCGACTAGCGGTATACAATGAGCAGTTCTTC. The entire variable domain, with the rest obtained from reference TRBV30 and TRBJ2-1, is as follows: SQTIHQWPATLVQPVGSPLSLECTVEGTSNPNLYWYRQAAGRGLQLLFYSVGIGQISSEVPQNLSASRPQDRQFILSSKKLLLSDSGFYLCAWSRLAVYNEQFFGPGTRLTVL.

The chain combines TRBV5-8 with TRBJ2-5; 14 nucleotides agree with TRBD2. This CDR3 is 18 amino acids long. Trimming at V came to 4 bases and at J to 4 bases, leaving 12 bases not matched to a gene. In germline, CDR1 is SGHTS, CDR2 YDEGEE. CDR3 amino acids: CASSPGGLAGVASETQYF. The CDR3 DNA sequence: TGTGCCAGCAGCCCTGGGGGACTAGCGGGAGTGGCTTCAGAGACCCAGTACTTC.

V and J are TRBV4-1 and TRBJ1-1, with TRBD1 identical over 7 bases. This CDR3 has 18 amino acids. Germline V gene sequence: CDR1 MGHRA, CDR2 YSYEKL. V lost 3 bases, J lost 4 bases, and 17 bases stayed unmatched. CDR3 residues: CASSQQGWSGGISTEAFF. CDR3 DNA sequence: TGCGCCAGCAGCCAGCAGGGGTGGTCAGGGGGGATTAGCACTGAAGCTTTCTTT.

V is TRBV5-1 and J is TRBJ2-6; 7 bases line up with TRBD1. Germline V CDR1 and CDR2: SGHRS, YFSETQ. Trimming cost V 6 bases and J 2 bases; bases outside gene matches: 2. The CDR3 extends over 14 amino acids. This chain's CDR3 is CASKTGTGANVLTF. CDR3 DNA sequence: TGCGCCAGCAAGACAGGGACTGGGGCCAACGTCCTGACTTTC.

The chain couples TRBV6-4 to TRBJ1-4; weak D call: TRBD1 (5 bases). V was cut by 7 bases and J by 13 bases, with 19 bases left in between. The germline CDR1 and CDR2 sequences are MRHNA and SNTAGT. The CDR3 runs to 13 residues. The CDR3 loop is CASIIEVGLGLFF. The CDR3 DNA reads TGTGCCAGCATTATAGAGGTGGGACTTGGACTGTTTTTT.

J is TRBJ1-5 and V is TRBV30; 7 bases map to TRBD1. Germline V lookup: CDR1 GTSNPN, CDR2 SVGIG (reference sequence). The V segment lost 0 bases and the J segment 5 bases; nucleotides outside the gene matches: 4. There are 14 residues in the CDR3. CDR3 DNA sequence: TGTGCCTGGAGTGTTTTAACAGGGGATCAGCCCCAGCATTTT. Its translation: CAWSVLTGDQPQHF. The full variable domain, rest sourced from reference TRBV30 and TRBJ1-5, is SQTIHQWPATLVQPVGSPLSLECTVEGTSNPNLYWYRQAAGRGLQLLFYSVGIGQISSEVPQNLSASRPQDRQFILSSKKLLLSDSGFYLCAWSVLTGDQPQHFGDGTRLSIL.

This chain uses TRBV7-2 with TRBJ1-5; 7 bases are shared with TRBD1. The germline V gene encodes CDR1 SGHTA and CDR2 FQGNSA. Trimming removed 5 bases from V and 7 bases from J; junction bases left unmatched: 11. This CDR3 region has 15 residues. For the CDR3, the DNA is TGTGCCAGCAGCCTAGGGACAGCCAGGCGCCAGCCCCAGCATTTT. Translated: CASSLGTARRQPQHF. Using reference TRBV7-2 and TRBJ1-5 for the parts outside the CDR3, the full variable domain is GAGVSQSPSNKVTEKGKDVELRCDPISGHTALYWYRQSLGQGLEFLIYFQGNSAPDKSGLPSDRFSAERTGGSVSTLTIQRTQQEDSAVYLCASSLGTARRQPQHFGDGTRLSIL.

The chain has TRBV7-8 and TRBJ1-2; 8 nucleotides align to TRBD1. J was trimmed by 8 bases and V by 5 bases; bases with no gene match: 10. Per the germline V gene, CDR1 is SGHVS and CDR2 is FQNEAQ. The CDR3 covers 14 residues. The CDR3 reads CASSVTQGAGGYTF. CDR3 DNA: TGTGCCAGCAGCGTAACGCAGGGGGCGGGAGGCTACACCTTC. Based on the CDR3 plus reference TRBV7-8 and TRBJ1-2, the full variable domain is GAGVSQSPRYKVAKRGQDVALRCDPISGHVSLFWYQQALGQGPEFLTYFQNEAQLDKSGLPSDRFFAERPEGSVSTLKIQRTQQEDSAVYLCASSVTQGAGGYTFGSGTRLTVV.

V and J are TRBV5-1 and TRBJ2-7; 10 bases map to TRBD2. V was pared by 4 bases and J by 0 bases, with 7 bases of the junction left unmatched. The CDR3 loop spans 16 amino acids. Per the germline V gene, CDR1 is SGHRS and CDR2 is YFSETQ. The CDR3 DNA is TGCGCCAGCAGCCCCAGACTAGCGGGCTTCTCCTACGAGCAGTACTTC. It translates to CASSPRLAGFSYEQYF. Full variable domain (missing parts from reference TRBV5-1 and TRBJ2-7): KAGVTQTPRYLIKTRGQQVTLSCSPISGHRSVSWYQQTPGQGLQFLFEYFSETQRNKGNFPGRFSGRQFSNSRSEMNVSTLELGDSALYLCASSPRLAGFSYEQYFGPGTRLTVT.

Notes on this clone: In the same sample, other DNA sequences code for this CDR3. This sequence joins TRBV5-6 and TRBJ2-3; 13 bases align to TRBD2. CDR3 length: 16 residues. In germline, CDR1 is SGHDT, CDR2 YYEEEE. Trimming removed 3 bases from V and 2 bases from J; junction bases left unmatched: 3. DNA of the CDR3: TGTGCCAGCAGCTCGGGACTAGCGGGGTTCACAGATACGCAGTATTTT. The encoded protein is CASSSGLAGFTDTQYF.

The chain combines TRBV4-2 with TRBJ2-1; 12 positions agree with TRBD2. Germline V lookup: CDR1 LGHNA, CDR2 YNFKEQ. J was trimmed by 5 bases and V by 2 bases; bases with no gene match: 10. The CDR3 runs 18 residues. As DNA, the CDR3 is TGTGCCAGCAGCCAATACCTTCGGACTAGCGGGACCCACAATGAGCAGTTCTTC. It translates to CASSQYLRTSGTHNEQFF.

The chain combines TRBV10-3 with TRBJ1-1, with D possibly matching TRBD1 (6 bases). Germline V lookup: CDR1 ENHRY, CDR2 SYGVKD. Trimming took off 0 bases at V and 0 bases at J, with 11 bases between the two ends. This CDR3 comprises 16 residues. The CDR3 sequence: CAISESQGFVNTEAFF. For the CDR3, the DNA is TGTGCCATCAGTGAGTCACAGGGTTTTGTGAACACTGAAGCTTTCTTT.

The V call is TRBV9, the J call TRBJ1-2; a weak D match, TRBD1 (5 bases). The V gene lost 0 bases and the J gene lost 2 bases, with 11 bases spanning the gap. Germline loops: CDR1 SGDLS, CDR2 YYNGEE. The CDR3 consists of 15 residues. This CDR3 is CASSVVGSGNYGYTF. The CDR3 DNA reads as TGTGCCAGCAGCGTAGTGGGTTCAGGGAACTATGGCTACACCTTC.

The chain has TRBV2 and TRBJ1-3; unclear D gene. V lost 1 base and J lost 3, with 7 bases in between. This CDR3 has 14 residues. Germline assignment: CDR1 SNHLY and CDR2 FYNNEI. The CDR3 nucleotides are TGTGCCAGCAGTGAAGTCGGGTTTGGAAACACCATATATTTT. It codes for CASSEVGFGNTIYF.

This chain joins TRBV27 and TRBJ1-1, with no clear D. The V end lost 5 bases, the J end lost 8 bases, and 12 bases lay between the germline ends. CDR3 length equals 12 residues. Germline V CDR1 and CDR2: MNHEY, SMNVEV (reference sequence). This CDR3 reads CASSAGVNEAFF. CDR3 DNA sequence: TGTGCCAGCAGTGCCGGGGTAAACGAAGCTTTCTTT.

This rearrangement joins TRBV5-1 to TRBJ2-3; 12 nucleotides agree with TRBD2. The CDR3 is made up of 17 amino acids. Germline V lookup: CDR1 SGHRS, CDR2 YFSETQ. The trim removed 0 bases at V and 0 bases at J, leaving 2 bases unmatched. CDR3 sequence reads: CASSLGGTSGSTDTQYF. The CDR3, as DNA: TGCGCCAGCAGCTTGGGGGGGACTAGCGGGAGCACAGATACGCAGTATTTT.

The chain recombines TRBV6-1 with TRBJ2-3, with 12 bases aligning to TRBD2. Germline CDR1 MNHNS, CDR2 SASEGT. The CDR3 has 17 amino acids. Trimming took 0 bases from V and 1 from J; bases not matched to a gene: 2. The CDR3 spells CASSEALAGGGTDTQYF. CDR3 nucleotides: TGTGCCAGCAGTGAAGCACTAGCGGGAGGAGGCACAGATACGCAGTATTTT.

V and J are TRBV2 and TRBJ2-2; perhaps TRBD2 as D (6 bases). This CDR3 has 18 residues. Germline CDR1 is SNHLY and CDR2 is FYNNEI. V lost 0 bases, J lost 0 bases, and 14 bases lay in between. As DNA, the CDR3 is TGTGCCAGCAGTGAAGCGGGGGACTCCTACCCGAACACCGGGGAGCTGTTTTTT. Translated: CASSEAGDSYPNTGELFF.

The gene calls are TRBV18 and TRBJ1-4, with 9 bases fitting TRBD1. The germline gives CDR1 KGHSH, CDR2 LQKENI. This CDR3 is built from 15 residues. The J segment lost 7 bases and the V segment lost 1 base, leaving 4 bases of the junction unmatched. The CDR3 coding sequence is TGTGCCAGCTCACCACGGACAGGGGATGGTGAAAAACTGTTTTTT. It yields the protein CASSPRTGDGEKLFF. The full variable domain, with the rest looked up from reference TRBV18 and TRBJ1-4, is NAGVMQNPRHLVRRRGQEARLRCSPMKGHSHVYWYRQLPEEGLKFMVYLQKENIIDESGMPKERFSAEFPKEGPSILRIQQVVRGDSAAYFCASSPRTGDGEKLFFGSGTQLSVL.